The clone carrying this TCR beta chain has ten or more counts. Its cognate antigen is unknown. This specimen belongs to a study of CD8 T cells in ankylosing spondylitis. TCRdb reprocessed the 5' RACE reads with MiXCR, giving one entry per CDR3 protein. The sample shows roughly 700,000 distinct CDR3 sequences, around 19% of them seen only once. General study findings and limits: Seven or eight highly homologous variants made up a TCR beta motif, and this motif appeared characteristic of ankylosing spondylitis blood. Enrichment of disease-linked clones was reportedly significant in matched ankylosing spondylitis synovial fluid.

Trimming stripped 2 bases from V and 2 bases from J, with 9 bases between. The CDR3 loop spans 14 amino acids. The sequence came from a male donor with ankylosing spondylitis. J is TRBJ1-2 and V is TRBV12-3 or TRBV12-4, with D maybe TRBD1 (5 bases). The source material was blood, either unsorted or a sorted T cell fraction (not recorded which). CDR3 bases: TGTGCCAGCAGTTTACAGGGAGAAAACTATGGCTACACCTTC. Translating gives CASSLQGENYGYTF.